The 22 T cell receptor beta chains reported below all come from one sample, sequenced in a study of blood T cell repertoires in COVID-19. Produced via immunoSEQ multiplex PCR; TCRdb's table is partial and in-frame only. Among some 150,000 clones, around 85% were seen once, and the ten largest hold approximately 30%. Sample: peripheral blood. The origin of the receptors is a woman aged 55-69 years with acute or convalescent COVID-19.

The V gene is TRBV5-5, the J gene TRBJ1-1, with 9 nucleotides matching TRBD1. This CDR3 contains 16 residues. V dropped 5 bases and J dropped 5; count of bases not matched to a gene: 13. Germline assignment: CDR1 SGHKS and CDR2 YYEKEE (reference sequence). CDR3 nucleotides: TGTGCCAGCAGTCAATCCGGGGACAGGGTACGAACTGAAGCTTTCTTT. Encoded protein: CASSQSGDRVRTEAFF.

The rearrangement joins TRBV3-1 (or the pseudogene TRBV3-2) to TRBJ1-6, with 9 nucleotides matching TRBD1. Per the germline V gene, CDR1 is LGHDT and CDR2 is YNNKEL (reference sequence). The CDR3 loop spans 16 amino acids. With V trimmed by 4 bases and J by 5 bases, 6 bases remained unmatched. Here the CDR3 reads CASSRIRTGDNSPLHF. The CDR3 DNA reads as TGTGCCAGCAGCCGGATAAGGACAGGGGATAATTCACCCCTCCACTTT.

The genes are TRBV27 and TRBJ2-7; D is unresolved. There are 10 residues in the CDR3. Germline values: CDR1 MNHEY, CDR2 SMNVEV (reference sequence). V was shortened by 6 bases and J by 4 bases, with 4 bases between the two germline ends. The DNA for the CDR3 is TGTGCCAGCAGCTCTTACGAGCAGTACGTC. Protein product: CASSSYEQYV.

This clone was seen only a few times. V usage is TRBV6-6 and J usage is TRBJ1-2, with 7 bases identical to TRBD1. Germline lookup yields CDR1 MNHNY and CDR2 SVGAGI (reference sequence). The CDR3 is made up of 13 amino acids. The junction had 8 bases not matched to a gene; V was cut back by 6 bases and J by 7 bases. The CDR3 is CASRDRQGGGYTF. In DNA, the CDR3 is TGTGCCAGCAGGGATCGACAGGGTGGTGGCTACACCTTC.

CDR3 sequence reads: CASSNPRNQPQHF. The CDR3 region has the DNA TGTGCCAGCAGTAACCCCCGGAATCAGCCCCAGCATTTT. This chain joins TRBV6-5 and TRBJ1-5; D uncertain. CDR1 and CDR2 from the germline V gene are MNHEY and SVGAGI. The CDR3 spans 13 residues. The V and J ends lost 5 bases and 4 bases respectively, with 9 bases between them.

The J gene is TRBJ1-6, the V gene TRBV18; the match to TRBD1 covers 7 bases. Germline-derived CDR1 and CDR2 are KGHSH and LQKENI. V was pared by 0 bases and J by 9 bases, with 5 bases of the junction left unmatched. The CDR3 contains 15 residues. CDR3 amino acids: CASSPPGQRGSPLHF. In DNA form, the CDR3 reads TGTGCCAGCTCACCACCGGGACAGAGGGGTTCACCCCTCCACTTT.

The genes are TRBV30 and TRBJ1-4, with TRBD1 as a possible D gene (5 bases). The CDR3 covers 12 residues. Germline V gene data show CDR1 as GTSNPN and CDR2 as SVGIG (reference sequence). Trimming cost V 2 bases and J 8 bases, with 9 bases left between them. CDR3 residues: CAWSLGGEKLFF. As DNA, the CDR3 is TGTGCCTGGAGTTTGGGGGGAGAAAAACTGTTTTTT.

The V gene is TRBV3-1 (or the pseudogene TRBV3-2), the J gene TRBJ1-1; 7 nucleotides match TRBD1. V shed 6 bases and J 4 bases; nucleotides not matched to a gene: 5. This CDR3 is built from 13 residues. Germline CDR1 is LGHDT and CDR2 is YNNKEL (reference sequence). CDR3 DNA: TGTGCCAGCAGAAACAGGGGTAGCACTGAAGCTTTCTTT. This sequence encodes CASRNRGSTEAFF.

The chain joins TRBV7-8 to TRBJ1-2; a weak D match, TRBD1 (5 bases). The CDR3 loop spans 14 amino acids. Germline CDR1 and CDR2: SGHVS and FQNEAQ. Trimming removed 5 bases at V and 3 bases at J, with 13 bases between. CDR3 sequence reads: CASSQYGGDYGYTF. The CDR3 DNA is TGTGCCAGCAGCCAGTATGGGGGGGACTATGGCTACACCTTC.

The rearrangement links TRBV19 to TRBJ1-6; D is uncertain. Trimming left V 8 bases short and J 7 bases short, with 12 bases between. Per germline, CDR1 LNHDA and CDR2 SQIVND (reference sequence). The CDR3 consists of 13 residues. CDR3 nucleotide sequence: TGTGCCAGTGGGAGGTACTTCAATTCACCCCTCCACTTT. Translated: CASGRYFNSPLHF.

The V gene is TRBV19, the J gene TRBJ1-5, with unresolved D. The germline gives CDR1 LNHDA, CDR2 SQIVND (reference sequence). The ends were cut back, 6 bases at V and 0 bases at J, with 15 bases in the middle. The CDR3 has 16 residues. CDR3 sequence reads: CASSPTRPHSNQPQHF. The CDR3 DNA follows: TGTGCCAGTAGCCCTACGAGGCCTCATAGCAATCAGCCCCAGCATTTT.

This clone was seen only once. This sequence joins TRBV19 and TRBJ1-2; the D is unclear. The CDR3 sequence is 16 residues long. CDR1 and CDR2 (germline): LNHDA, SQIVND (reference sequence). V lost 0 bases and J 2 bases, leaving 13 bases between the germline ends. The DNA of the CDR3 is TGTGCCAGTAGTATAGACCCGAGGCTCGCCAACTATGGCTACACCTTC. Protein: CASSIDPRLANYGYTF.

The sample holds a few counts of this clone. CDR3 DNA sequence: TGTGCCATCTCCTCAATGGCCCCTGGAAACACCATATATTTT. Translation: CAISSMAPGNTIYF. This sequence joins TRBV6-6 and TRBJ1-3; no reliable D call. V shed 10 bases and J shed 2 bases, with 15 bases lying between them. The CDR3 is made up of 14 amino acids. The germline V gene has CDR1 MNHNY and CDR2 SVGAGI (reference sequence).

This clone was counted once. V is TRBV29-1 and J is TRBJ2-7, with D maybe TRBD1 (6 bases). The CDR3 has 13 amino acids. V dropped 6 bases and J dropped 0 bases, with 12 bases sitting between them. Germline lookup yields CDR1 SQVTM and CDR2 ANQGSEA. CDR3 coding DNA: TGCAGCGTCGGGACAATAACCTCCTACGAGCAGTACTTC. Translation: CSVGTITSYEQYF.

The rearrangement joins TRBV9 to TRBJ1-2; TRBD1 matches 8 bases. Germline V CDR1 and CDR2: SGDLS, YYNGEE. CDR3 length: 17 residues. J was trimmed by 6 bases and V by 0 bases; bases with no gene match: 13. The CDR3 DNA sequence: TGTGCCAGCAGCGTAGTAGTCAGGGGGCCAGAAGATAATGGCTACACCTTC. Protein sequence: CASSVVVRGPEDNGYTF.

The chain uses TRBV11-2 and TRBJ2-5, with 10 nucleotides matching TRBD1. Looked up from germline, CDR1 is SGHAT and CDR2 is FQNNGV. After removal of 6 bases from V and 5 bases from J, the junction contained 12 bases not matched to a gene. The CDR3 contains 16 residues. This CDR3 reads CASSRVLGQGQETQYF. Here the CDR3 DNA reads TGTGCCAGCAGTCGAGTATTGGGACAGGGGCAGGAGACCCAGTACTTC.

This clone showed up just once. The CDR3 spells CASSSTSGNTGELFF. As DNA, the CDR3 is TGCGCCAGCAGCTCGACTAGCGGGAACACCGGGGAGCTGTTTTTT. The chain joins TRBV5-1 to TRBJ2-2; TRBD2 agrees at 9 bases. V lost 3 bases and J lost 1; bases outside the gene matches: 1. Germline V gene lookup returns CDR1 SGHRS and CDR2 YFSETQ. The length of the CDR3 is 15 residues.

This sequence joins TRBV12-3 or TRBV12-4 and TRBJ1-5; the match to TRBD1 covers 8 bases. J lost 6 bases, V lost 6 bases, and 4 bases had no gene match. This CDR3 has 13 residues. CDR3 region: CASRGTGTQPQHF. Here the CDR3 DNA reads TGTGCCAGCAGGGGGACAGGTACTCAGCCCCAGCATTTT.

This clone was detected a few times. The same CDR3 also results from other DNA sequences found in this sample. CDR3 residues: CSASSGGAFTDTQYF. The CDR3 DNA reads TGCAGTGCTAGTAGCGGGGGGGCCTTTACAGATACGCAGTATTTT. This chain joins TRBV20-1 and TRBJ2-3; TRBD2 aligns across 11 bases. J gave up 3 bases and V 3 bases, and 5 bases lay outside the gene matches. The CDR3 totals 15 residues. CDR1 and CDR2 (germline): DFQATT, SNEGSKA (reference sequence).

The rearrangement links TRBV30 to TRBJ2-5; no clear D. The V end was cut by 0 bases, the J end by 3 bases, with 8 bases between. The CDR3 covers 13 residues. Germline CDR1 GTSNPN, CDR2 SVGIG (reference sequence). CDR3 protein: CAWSVHLEETQYF. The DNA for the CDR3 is TGTGCCTGGAGTGTACATTTGGAAGAGACCCAGTACTTC.

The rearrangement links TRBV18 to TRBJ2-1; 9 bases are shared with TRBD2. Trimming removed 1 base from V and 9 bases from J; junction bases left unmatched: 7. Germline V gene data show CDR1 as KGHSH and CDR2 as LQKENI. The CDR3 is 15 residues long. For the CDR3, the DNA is TGTGCCAGCTCACCACTCGCGGGGGGGAGAGGTGAGCAGTTCTTC. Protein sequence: CASSPLAGGRGEQFF.

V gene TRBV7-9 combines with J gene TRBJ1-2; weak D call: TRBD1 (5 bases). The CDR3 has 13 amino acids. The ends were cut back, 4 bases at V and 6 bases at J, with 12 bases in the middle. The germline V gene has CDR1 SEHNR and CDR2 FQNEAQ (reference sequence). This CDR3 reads CASSSGHFDGYTF. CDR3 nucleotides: TGTGCCAGCAGCTCCGGACATTTTGATGGCTACACCTTC.